Listed here are 11 T cell receptor beta chains from one sample, sequenced in a study of cytomegalovirus exposure and HLA in healthy donors. The PCR ran on 60 Vbeta and 13 Jbeta primers. The data were produced by immunoSEQ multiplex PCR, yet TCRdb's version contains in-frame clones alone and is incomplete. The table has 60,000 to 75,000 clones, about 78% seen once; the top ten hold about 12%. The sequencing sample was made of PBMCs. Receptor source: a woman between 40 and 50 years old in good health and CMV-seropositive.

The chain combines TRBV19 with TRBJ2-5, with D tentatively TRBD1 (6 bases). The CDR3 is made up of 16 amino acids. Germline V gene data show CDR1 as LNHDA and CDR2 as SQIVND (reference sequence). The germline V and J ends were trimmed by 4 bases and 4 bases, with 19 bases remaining between them. CDR3 in amino acids: CASSKGQGSFGETQYF. CDR3 DNA sequence: TGTGCCAGTAGTAAGGGACAAGGGAGTTTCGGAGAGACCCAGTACTTC.

V is TRBV5-6 and J is TRBJ1-2; 7 bases agree with TRBD1. The CDR3 runs 13 residues. J gave up 4 bases and V 3 bases, and 3 bases lay outside the gene matches. Per germline, CDR1 SGHDT and CDR2 YYEEEE. Written as DNA, the CDR3 is TGTGCCAGCAGCTGGGGACAGATCTATGGCTACACCTTC. Encoded protein: CASSWGQIYGYTF. Full variable domain (remainder filled in from reference TRBV5-6 and TRBJ1-2): DAGVTQSPTHLIKTRGQQVTLRCSPKSGHDTVSWYQQALGQGPQFIFQYYEEEERQRGNFPDRFSGHQFPNYSSELNVNALLLGDSALYLCASSWGQIYGYTFGSGTRLTVV.

The V and J genes are TRBV5-6 and TRBJ1-3, with unresolved D. The CDR3 consists of 15 residues. Trimming left V 5 bases short and J 0 bases short, with 12 bases between. Germline V lookup: CDR1 SGHDT, CDR2 YYEEEE. The CDR3 nucleotides are TGTGCCAGCAGTCGCGTAGCTAACTCTGGAAACACCATATATTTT. It encodes CASSRVANSGNTIYF.

There are a few counts of this clone. This chain uses TRBV6-1 with TRBJ1-6, with TRBD1 as a possible D gene (6 bases). Trimming removed 4 bases at V and 12 bases at J, with 22 bases between. Germline CDR1 and CDR2: MNHNS and SASEGT. The CDR3 extends over 16 amino acids. The CDR3 nucleotides are TGTGCCAGCAGTGGCGGGTTGGGCAGGGGAGTGGAACCCCTCCACTTT. This sequence encodes CASSGGLGRGVEPLHF.

CDR3 bases: TGTGCCAGCAGGCAGGGGACAGATACGCAGTATTTT. Translating it yields CASRQGTDTQYF. This chain links TRBV2 with TRBJ2-3; possible D gene TRBD1, 6 bases. This CDR3 is 12 amino acids long. Trimming cost V 6 bases and J 3 bases, with 7 bases left between them. Per germline, CDR1 SNHLY and CDR2 FYNNEI.

This sequence joins TRBV14 and TRBJ1-1, with D possibly being TRBD1 (5 bases). CDR1 is SGHDN and CDR2 is FVKESK in the germline V gene. V lost 4 bases, J lost 8 bases, and 17 bases lay in between. The CDR3 is 14 residues long. The CDR3 reads CASSLQAGFREAFF. CDR3 DNA: TGTGCCAGCAGCCTACAAGCAGGGTTTCGGGAAGCTTTCTTT.

The chain recombines TRBV5-8 with TRBJ1-5, with D possibly matching TRBD1 (6 bases). V shed 4 bases and J shed 7 bases, with 15 bases lying between them. Germline V gene data show CDR1 as SGHTS and CDR2 as YDEGEE. The CDR3 is 14 residues long. In DNA, the CDR3 is TGTGCCAGCAGCCCAACAGGGAGAGAGCAGCCCCAGCATTTT. Translation: CASSPTGREQPQHF.

This chain joins TRBV9 and TRBJ2-7; D may be TRBD2 (5 bases). Germline assignment: CDR1 SGDLS and CDR2 YYNGEE. The CDR3 is made up of 14 amino acids. With 0 bases removed from V and 6 bases from J, the gap between germline ends came to 13 bases. CDR3 protein: CASSVGTRASEQYF. The CDR3 DNA is TGTGCCAGCAGCGTAGGCACTAGAGCTTCCGAGCAGTACTTC. Together with reference TRBV9 and TRBJ2-7, the CDR3 gives the full variable domain: DSGVTQTPKHLITATGQRVTLRCSPRSGDLSVYWYQQSLDQGLQFLIQYYNGEERAKGNILERFSAQQFPDLHSELNLSSLELGDSALYFCASSVGTRASEQYFGPGTRLTVT.

The chain recombines TRBV19 with TRBJ1-2, with a possible D match to TRBD1 (5 bases). The CDR3 is made up of 12 amino acids. CDR1 is LNHDA, CDR2 SQIVND, per germline (reference sequence). Trimming took off 6 bases at V and 4 bases at J, with 9 bases between the two ends. The CDR3 DNA follows: TGTGCCAGTAGCCCTGGGGCCTATGGCTACACCTTC. It specifies CASSPGAYGYTF.

The rearrangement links TRBV5-4 to TRBJ2-5, with a weak D call TRBD1 (6 bases). V lost 5 bases to trimming and J lost 1 base, with 12 bases between them. From germline, CDR1 is SGHNT and CDR2 YYREEE (reference sequence). This CDR3 contains 14 residues. The CDR3 spells CASRPDRSQETQYF. Written as DNA, the CDR3 is TGTGCCAGCAGACCCGACAGGTCCCAAGAGACCCAGTACTTC.

This chain connects TRBV21-1 to TRBJ1-5; no DNA check was done on the table's D call, TRBD1. TRBV21-1 is noted as a pseudogene. The length of the CDR3 is 13 residues. The CDR3: CARIIQGDKPQHF. The CDR3 DNA reads as TGTGCCAGGATCATACAGGGAGACAAGCCCCAGCATTTT.